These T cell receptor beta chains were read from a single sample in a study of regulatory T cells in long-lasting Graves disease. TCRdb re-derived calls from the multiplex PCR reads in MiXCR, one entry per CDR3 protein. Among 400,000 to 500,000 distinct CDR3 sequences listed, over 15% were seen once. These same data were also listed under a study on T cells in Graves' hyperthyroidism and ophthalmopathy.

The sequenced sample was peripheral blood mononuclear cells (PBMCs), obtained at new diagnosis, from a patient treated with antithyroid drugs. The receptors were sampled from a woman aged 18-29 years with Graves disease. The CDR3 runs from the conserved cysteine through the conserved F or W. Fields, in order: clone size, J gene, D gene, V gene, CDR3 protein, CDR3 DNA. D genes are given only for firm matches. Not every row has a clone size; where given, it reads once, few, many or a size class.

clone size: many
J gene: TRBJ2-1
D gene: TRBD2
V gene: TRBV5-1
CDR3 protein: CASSLASSGRLDEQFF
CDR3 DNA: TGCGCCAGCAGCTTGGCCTCTAGCGGGAGGTTGGATGAGCAGTTCTTC

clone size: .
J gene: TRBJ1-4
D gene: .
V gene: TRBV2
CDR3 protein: CASSVRFNEKLFF
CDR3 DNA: TGTGCCAGCAGTGTCAGGTTTAATGAAAAACTGTTTTTT

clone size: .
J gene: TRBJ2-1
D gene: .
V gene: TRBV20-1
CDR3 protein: CSARDPPASSYEQLF
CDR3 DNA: TGCAGTGCTAGAGATCCCCCGGCAAGTTCGTATGAGCAGCTCTTC

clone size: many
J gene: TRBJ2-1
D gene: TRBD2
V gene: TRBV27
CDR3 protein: CASQGLAKLTNEQFF
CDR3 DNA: TGTGCCTCTCAGGGACTAGCGAAACTAACGAATGAGCAGTTCTTC

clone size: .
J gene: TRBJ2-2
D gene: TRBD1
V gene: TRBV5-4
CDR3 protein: CASSNLRTGSTGELFF
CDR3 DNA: TGTGCCAGCAGTAATTTACGGACAGGGAGCACCGGGGAGCTGTTTTTT

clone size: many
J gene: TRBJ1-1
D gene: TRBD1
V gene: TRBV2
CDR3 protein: CASSEARVIGQGNTEAFF
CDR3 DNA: TGTGCCAGCAGTGAAGCGCGGGTCATAGGACAGGGGAACACTGAAGCTTTCTTT

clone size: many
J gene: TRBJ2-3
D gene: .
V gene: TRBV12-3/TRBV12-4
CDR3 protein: CASSRLATDTQYF
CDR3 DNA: TGTGCCAGCAGTCGTCTAGCCACAGATACGCAGTATTTT

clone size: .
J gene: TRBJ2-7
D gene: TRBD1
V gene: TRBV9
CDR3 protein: CASSVTDRAVDEQYF
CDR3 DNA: TGTGCCAGCAGCGTAACCGACAGGGCAGTCGACGAGCAGTACTTC

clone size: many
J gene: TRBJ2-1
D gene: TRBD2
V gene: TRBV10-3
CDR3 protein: CAISASGGYNEQFF
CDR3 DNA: TGTGCCATCAGTGCTAGCGGAGGCTACAATGAGCAGTTCTTC

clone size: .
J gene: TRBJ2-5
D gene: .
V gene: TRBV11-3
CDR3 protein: CASSRRVLAVGGETQYF
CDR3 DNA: TGTGCCAGCAGCCGTAGGGTCCTAGCGGTAGGGGGAGAGACCCAGTACTTC

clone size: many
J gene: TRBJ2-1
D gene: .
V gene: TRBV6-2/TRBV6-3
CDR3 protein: CASRDEGFSQFF
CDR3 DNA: TGTGCCAGCAGGGACGAGGGGTTTTCACAGTTCTTC

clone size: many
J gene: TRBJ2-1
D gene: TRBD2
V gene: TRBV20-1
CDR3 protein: CSATPSGINNEQFF
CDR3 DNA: TGCAGTGCTACTCCTAGCGGGATCAACAATGAGCAGTTCTTC

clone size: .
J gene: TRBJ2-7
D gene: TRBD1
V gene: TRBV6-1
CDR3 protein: CASRAGTGRYEQYF
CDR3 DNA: TGTGCCAGCAGGGCCGGGACAGGGCGATACGAGCAGTACTTC

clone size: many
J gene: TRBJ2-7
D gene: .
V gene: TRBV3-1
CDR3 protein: CASSQGARPPYEQYF
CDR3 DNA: TGTGCCAGCAGCCAAGGGGCCAGGCCCCCCTACGAGCAGTACTTC

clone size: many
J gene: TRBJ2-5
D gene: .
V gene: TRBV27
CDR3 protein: CASSFAGSRETQYF
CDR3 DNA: TGTGCCAGCAGTTTTGCCGGAAGTCGAGAGACCCAGTACTTC

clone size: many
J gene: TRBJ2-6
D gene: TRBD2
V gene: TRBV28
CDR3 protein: CASSFGGFGANVLTF
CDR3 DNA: TGTGCCAGCAGTTTCGGGGGGTTTGGGGCCAACGTCCTGACTTTC

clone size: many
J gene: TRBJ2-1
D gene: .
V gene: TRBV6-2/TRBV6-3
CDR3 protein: CASTPGGYNEQFF
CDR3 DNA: TGTGCCAGCACCCCCGGGGGTTACAATGAGCAGTTCTTC

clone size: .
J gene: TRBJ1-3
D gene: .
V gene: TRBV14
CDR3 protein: CASSQIPGNTIYF
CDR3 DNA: TGTGCCAGCAGCCAAATACCGGGAAACACCATATATTTT

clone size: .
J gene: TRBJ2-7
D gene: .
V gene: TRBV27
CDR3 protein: CASSFLGGLSYEQYF
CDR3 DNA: TGTGCCAGCAGTTTTCTTGGTGGGCTCTCCTACGAGCAGTACTTC

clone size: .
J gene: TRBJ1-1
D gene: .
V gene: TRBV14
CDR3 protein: CASSHRAPHAEAFF
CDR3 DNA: TGTGCCAGCAGCCACCGGGCCCCGCACGCTGAAGCTTTCTTT

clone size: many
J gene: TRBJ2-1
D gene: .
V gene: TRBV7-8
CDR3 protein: CASSLVRGSNEQFF
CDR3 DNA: TGTGCCAGCAGCTTAGTACGGGGTTCCAATGAGCAGTTCTTC

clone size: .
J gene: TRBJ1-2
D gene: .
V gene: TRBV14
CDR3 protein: CASSQEGDNTYGYTF
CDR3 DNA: TGTGCCAGCAGCCAAGAGGGTGATAACACCTATGGCTACACCTTC

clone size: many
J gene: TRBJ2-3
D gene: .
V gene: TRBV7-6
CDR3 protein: CASSSQETDTQYF
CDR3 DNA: TGTGCCAGCAGCTCCCAGGAGACAGATACGCAGTATTTT

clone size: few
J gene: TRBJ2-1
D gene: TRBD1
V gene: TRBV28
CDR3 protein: CASSHDRAYNEQFF
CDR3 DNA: TGTGCCAGCAGCCACGACAGGGCGTATAATGAGCAGTTCTTC

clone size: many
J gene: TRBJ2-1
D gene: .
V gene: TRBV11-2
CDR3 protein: CASSLVAGVHNEQFF
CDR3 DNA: TGTGCCAGCAGCTTAGTTGCGGGTGTCCACAATGAGCAGTTCTTC

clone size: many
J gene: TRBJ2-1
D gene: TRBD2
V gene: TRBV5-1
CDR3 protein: CASSLASGGGVQNEQFF
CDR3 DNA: TGCGCCAGCAGCTTGGCCTCGGGGGGTGGGGTTCAGAATGAGCAGTTCTTC

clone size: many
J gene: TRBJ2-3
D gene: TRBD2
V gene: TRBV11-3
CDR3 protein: CASSLDGRKTDTQYF
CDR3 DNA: TGTGCCAGCAGCTTAGACGGGAGGAAGACAGATACGCAGTATTTT

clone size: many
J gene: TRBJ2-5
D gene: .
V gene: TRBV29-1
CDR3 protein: CSVGLAKQETQYF
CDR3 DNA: TGCAGCGTTGGCCTAGCGAAACAAGAGACCCAGTACTTC

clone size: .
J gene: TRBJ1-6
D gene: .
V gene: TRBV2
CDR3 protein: CASSEESGAYNSPLHF
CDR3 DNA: TGTGCCAGCAGTGAAGAATCTGGGGCTTATAATTCACCCCTCCACTTT

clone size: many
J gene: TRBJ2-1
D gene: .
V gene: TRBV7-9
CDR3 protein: CASSLTVSNEQFF
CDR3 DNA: TGTGCCAGCAGCTTGACAGTTTCTAATGAGCAGTTCTTC

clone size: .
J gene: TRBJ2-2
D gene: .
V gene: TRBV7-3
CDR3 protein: CASSLYKTGELFF
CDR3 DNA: TGTGCCAGCAGCTTATACAAAACCGGGGAGCTGTTTTTT

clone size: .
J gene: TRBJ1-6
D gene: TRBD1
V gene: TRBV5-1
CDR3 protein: CASSTSNRGLNSPLHF
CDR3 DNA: TGCGCCAGCAGCACCTCAAACAGGGGGCTCAATTCACCCCTCCACTTT

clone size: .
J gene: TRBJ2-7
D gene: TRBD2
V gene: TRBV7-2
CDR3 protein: CASSRLGAGGPYEQYF
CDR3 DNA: TGTGCCAGCAGCCGCCTGGGAGCGGGAGGGCCCTACGAGCAGTACTTC

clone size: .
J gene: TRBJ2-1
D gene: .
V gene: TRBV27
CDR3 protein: CASSFIGSLGNEQLF
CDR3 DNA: TGTGCCAGCAGTTTCATCGGGAGCCTCGGAAATGAGCAGCTCTTC

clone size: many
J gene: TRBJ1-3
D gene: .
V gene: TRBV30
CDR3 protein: CAWNPGHNGNTIYF
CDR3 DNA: TGTGCCTGGAACCCCGGACACAATGGAAACACCATATATTTT

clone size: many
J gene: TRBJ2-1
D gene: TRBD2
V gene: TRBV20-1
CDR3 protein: CSAREPGTSGGGRGNEQFF
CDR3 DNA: TGCAGTGCTAGAGAACCCGGGACTAGCGGAGGGGGTCGTGGCAATGAGCAGTTCTTC

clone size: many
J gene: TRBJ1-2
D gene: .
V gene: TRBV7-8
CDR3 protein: CASSLSGVGYTF
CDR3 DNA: TGTGCCAGCAGCTTGTCAGGGGTCGGCTACACCTTC

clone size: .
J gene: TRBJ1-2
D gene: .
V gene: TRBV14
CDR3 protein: CASSQDNAVGYTF
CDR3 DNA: TGTGCCAGCAGCCAAGATAATGCAGTTGGCTACACCTTC

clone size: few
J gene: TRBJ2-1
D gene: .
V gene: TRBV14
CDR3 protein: CASSQDLLHEQFF
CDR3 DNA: TGTGCCAGCAGCCAAGACCTACTTCATGAGCAGTTCTTC

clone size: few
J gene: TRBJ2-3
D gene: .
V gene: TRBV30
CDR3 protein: CAWSESDTQYF
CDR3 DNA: TGTGCCTGGAGTGAGAGCGATACGCAGTATTTT

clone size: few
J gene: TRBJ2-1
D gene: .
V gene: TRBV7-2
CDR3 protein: CASSLRGGNEQFF
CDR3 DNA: TGTGCCAGCAGCTTAAGGGGGGGGAATGAGCAGTTCTTC

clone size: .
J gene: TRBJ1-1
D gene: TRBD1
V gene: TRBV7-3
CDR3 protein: CASSLFPQGTGEAFF
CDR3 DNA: TGTGCCAGCAGCTTATTCCCTCAGGGGACAGGTGAAGCTTTCTTT